The source of this T cell receptor (beta chain) is a study of blood T cell repertoires in COVID-19. Turning to the study itself: The United States, Italy and Spain were the sources of the acute and convalescent COVID-19 samples.

Original data processing: Amplification of reference gene primers was used by the study to estimate nucleated cell counts. Sequencing was performed with immunoSEQ multiplex PCR; in TCRdb, only in-frame clones are kept and a portion is missing. Clonal size and the V and J genes are those of that table, whereas D and trimming came from the DNA. This table holds about 400,000 clones, 70% to 90% found once. The V gene's germline CDR1 is SGHKS and CDR2 YYEKEE (reference sequence). The CDR3 spans 14 residues. V was trimmed by 0 bases and J by 4 bases, leaving 5 bases between them. Study members were between roughly 18 and 100 years old and lived in 20 to 25 US regions. Membership in each cohort depended on participant-reported clinical history.

The sequence derives from a woman aged 40 to 49 with acute COVID-19. This sequence joins TRBV5-5 and TRBJ1-6; D is uncertain. The sequencing input was PBMCs or T cells enriched from blood (not recorded which). As DNA, the CDR3 is TGTGCCAGCAGCTTGGGGCAGTATAATTCACCCCTCCACTTT. As protein: CASSLGQYNSPLHF. The full variable domain, in which reference TRBV5-5 and TRBJ1-6 provide the parts outside the CDR3, is DAGVTQSPTHLIKTRGQQVTLRCSPISGHKSVSWYQQVLGQGPQFIFQYYEKEERGRGNFPDRFSARQFPNYSSELNVNALLLGDSALYLCASSLGQYNSPLHFGNGTRLTVT.